The present TCR beta chain was sequenced within a study of T-cell memory formation after mild COVID-19. Germline CDR1 is LGHNA and CDR2 is YNFKEQ. The CDR3 consists of 15 residues. Trimming took 4 bases from V and 3 from J; bases not matched to a gene: 5. TCRdb analysed the 5' RACE reads with MiXCR anew, one entry per CDR3 protein. The sample yields over 500,000 distinct CDR3 sequences, around 16% seen once. Remarks on this clonotype: The antigen remains unidentified.

Whole-study findings and limits: Clones contracting across day 15 to 85 had a balanced CD4/CD8 profile; later expanding clones leaned CD4+.

The TCR sequence derives from an adult woman who had mild COVID-19 (a few samples of this study predate the infection). Cell type and time point are not known. V usage is TRBV4-2 and J usage is TRBJ2-7; 11 bases are a match to TRBD1. The specimen was PBMCs or a T cell subset sorted from them (not recorded which). The CDR3 spells CASSPRDRGVYEQYF. CDR3 nucleotides: TGTGCCAGCAGCCCACGGGACAGGGGGGTCTACGAGCAGTACTTC.